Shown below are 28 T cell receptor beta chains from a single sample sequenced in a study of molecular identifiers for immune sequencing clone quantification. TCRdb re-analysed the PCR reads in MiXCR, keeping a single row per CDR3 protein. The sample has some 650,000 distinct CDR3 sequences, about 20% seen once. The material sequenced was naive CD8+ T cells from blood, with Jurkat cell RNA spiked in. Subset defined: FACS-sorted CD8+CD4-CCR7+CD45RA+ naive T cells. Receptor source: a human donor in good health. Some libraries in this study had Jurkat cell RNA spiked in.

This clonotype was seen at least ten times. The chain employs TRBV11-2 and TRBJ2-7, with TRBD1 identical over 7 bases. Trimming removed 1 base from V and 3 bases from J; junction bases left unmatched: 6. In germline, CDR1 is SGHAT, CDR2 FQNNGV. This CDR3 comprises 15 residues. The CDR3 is CASSLGPGQHYEQYF. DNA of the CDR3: TGTGCCAGCAGCTTAGGCCCGGGACAGCACTACGAGCAGTACTTC.

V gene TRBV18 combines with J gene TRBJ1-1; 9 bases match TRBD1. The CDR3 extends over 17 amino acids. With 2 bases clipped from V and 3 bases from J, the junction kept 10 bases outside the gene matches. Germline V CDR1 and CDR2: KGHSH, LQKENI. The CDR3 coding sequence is TGTGCCAGCTCACCAAAACCGGGACAGGGCTTCGACACTGAAGCTTTCTTT. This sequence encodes CASSPKPGQGFDTEAFF.

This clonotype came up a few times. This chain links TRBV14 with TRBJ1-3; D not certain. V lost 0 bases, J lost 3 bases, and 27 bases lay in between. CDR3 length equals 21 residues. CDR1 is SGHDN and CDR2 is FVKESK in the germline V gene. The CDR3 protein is CASSQDWLRTEPRPNGNTIYF. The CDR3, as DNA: TGTGCCAGCAGCCAAGATTGGTTACGCACCGAACCAAGGCCAAATGGAAACACCATATATTTT.

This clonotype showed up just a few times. The CDR3 DNA sequence: TGTGCCAGCAGTGAGGGTAACCTCCCCTACGAGCAGTACTTC. Residues: CASSEGNLPYEQYF. V gene TRBV2 combines with J gene TRBJ2-7; D remains unclear. The CDR3 has 14 residues. V was cut by 3 bases and J by 2 bases, with 11 bases left in between. Germline values: CDR1 SNHLY, CDR2 FYNNEI.

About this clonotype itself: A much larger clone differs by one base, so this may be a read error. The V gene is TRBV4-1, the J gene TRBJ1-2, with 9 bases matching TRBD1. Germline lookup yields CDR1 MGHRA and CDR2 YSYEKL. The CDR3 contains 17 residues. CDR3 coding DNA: TGCGCCGGCAGCCGCGGACAGGGGCTAATGGTTGACTATGGCTACACCTTC. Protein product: CAGSRGQGLMVDYGYTF.

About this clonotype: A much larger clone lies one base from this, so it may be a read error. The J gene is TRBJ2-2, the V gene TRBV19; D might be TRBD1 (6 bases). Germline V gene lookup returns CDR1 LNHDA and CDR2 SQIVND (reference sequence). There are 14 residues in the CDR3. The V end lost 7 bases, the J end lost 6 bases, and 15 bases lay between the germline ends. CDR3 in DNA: TGTGCCAGTAAGATAACAGGGTGGGCCGGGGAGCTGTTTTTT. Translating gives CASKITGWAGELFF.

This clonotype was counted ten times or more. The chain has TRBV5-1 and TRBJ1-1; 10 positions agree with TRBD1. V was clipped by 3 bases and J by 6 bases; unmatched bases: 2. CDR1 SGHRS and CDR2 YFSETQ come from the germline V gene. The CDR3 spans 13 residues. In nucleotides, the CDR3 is TGCGCCAGCAGCTGGGACAGGGGTGCTGAAGCTTTCTTT. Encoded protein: CASSWDRGAEAFF.

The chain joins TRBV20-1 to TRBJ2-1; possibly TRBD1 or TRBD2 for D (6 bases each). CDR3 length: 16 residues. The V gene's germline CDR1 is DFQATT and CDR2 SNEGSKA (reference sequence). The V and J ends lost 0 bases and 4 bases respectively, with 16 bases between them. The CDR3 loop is CSARDLRGVGYNEQFF. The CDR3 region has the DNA TGCAGTGCTAGAGATTTGAGGGGGGTGGGATACAATGAGCAGTTCTTC.

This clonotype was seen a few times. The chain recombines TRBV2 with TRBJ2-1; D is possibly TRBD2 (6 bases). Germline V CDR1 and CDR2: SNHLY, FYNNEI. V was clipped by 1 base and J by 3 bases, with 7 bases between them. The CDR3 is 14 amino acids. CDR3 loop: CASSEGGVYNEQFF. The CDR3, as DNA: TGTGCCAGCAGTGAAGGCGGGGTCTACAATGAGCAGTTCTTC. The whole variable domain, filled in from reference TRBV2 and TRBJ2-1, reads EPEVTQTPSHQVTQMGQEVILRCVPISNHLYFYWYRQILGQKVEFLVSFYNNEISEKSEIFDDQFSVERPDGSNFTLKIRSTKLEDSAMYFCASSEGGVYNEQFFGPGTRLTVL.

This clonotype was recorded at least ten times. The CDR3 sequence is CASSTNAGGTEAFF. For the CDR3, the DNA is TGTGCCAGCAGCACTAACGCGGGGGGGACTGAAGCTTTCTTT. V and J are TRBV6-2 or TRBV6-3 and TRBJ1-1; D may be TRBD1 (5 bases). V lost 6 bases, J lost 5 bases, and 16 bases lay in between. Germline CDR1 is MNHEY and CDR2 is SVGEGT. The CDR3 consists of 14 residues.

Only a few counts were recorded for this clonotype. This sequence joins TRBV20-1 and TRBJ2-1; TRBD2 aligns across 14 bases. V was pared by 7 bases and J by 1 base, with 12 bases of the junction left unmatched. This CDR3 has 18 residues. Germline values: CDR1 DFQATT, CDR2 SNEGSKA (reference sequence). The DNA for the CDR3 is TGCAGTGTTAAAACGGGACTAGCGGGAGTGGGTTCCTACAATGAGCAGTTCTTC. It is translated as CSVKTGLAGVGSYNEQFF.

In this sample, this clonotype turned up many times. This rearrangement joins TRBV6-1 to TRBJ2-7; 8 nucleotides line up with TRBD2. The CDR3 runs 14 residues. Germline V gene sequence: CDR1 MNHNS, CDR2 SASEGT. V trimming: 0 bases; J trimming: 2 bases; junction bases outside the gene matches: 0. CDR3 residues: CASSEARGAYEQYF. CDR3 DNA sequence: TGTGCCAGCAGTGAAGCGCGGGGGGCCTACGAGCAGTACTTC.

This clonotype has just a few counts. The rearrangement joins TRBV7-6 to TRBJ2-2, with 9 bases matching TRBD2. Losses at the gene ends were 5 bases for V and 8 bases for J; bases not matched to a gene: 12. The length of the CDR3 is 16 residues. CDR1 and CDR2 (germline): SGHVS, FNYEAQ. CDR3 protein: CASSLKTSGVGGELFF. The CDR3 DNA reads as TGTGCCAGCAGCCTGAAGACTAGCGGAGTAGGGGGGGAGCTGTTTTTT.

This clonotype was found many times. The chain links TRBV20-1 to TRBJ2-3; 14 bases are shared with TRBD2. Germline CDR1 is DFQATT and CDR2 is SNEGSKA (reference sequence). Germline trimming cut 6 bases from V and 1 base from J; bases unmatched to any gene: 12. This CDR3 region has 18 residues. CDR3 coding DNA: TGCAGTGCCAATTCGGGACTAGCGGGAGAAGCTGGCACAGATACGCAGTATTTT. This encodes CSANSGLAGEAGTDTQYF.

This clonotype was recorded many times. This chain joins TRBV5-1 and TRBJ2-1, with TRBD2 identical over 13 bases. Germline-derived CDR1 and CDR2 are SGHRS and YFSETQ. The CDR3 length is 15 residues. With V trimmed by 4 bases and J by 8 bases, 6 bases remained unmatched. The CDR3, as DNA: TGCGCCAGCAGCCCGGGGACTAGCGGGACATATGAGCAGTTCTTC. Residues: CASSPGTSGTYEQFF.

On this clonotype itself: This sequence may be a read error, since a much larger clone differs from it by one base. CDR3 in amino acids: CASSGGTGEKLFF. The DNA for the CDR3 is TGTGCCAGCAGTGGGGGGACGGGTGAAAAACTGTTTTTT. V usage is TRBV2 and J usage is TRBJ1-4; a possible D gene is TRBD1 (5 bases). The germline V and J ends were trimmed by 4 bases and 7 bases, with 10 bases remaining between them. CDR1 and CDR2 from the germline V gene are SNHLY and FYNNEI. This CDR3 contains 13 residues. The full variable domain, its missing parts supplied by reference TRBV2 and TRBJ1-4, is EPEVTQTPSHQVTQMGQEVILRCVPISNHLYFYWYRQILGQKVEFLVSFYNNEISEKSEIFDDQFSVERPDGSNFTLKIRSTKLEDSAMYFCASSGGTGEKLFFGSGTQLSVL.

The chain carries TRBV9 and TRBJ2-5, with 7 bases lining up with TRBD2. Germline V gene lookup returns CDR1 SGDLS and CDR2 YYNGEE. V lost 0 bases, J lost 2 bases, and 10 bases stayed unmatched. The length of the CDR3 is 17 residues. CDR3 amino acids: CASSVASGEGPQETQYF. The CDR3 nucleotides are TGTGCCAGCAGCGTAGCAAGCGGGGAAGGTCCTCAAGAGACCCAGTACTTC.

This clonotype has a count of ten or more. CDR3 amino acids: CASRLSRDSPYEQYF. CDR3 DNA: TGTGCCAGCAGATTGAGCCGGGACAGCCCCTACGAGCAGTACTTC. The V gene is TRBV6-5, the J gene TRBJ2-7, with 7 bases lining up with TRBD1. The V gene's germline CDR1 is MNHEY and CDR2 SVGAGI. The CDR3 runs 15 residues. The J segment lost 2 bases and the V segment lost 6 bases, leaving 10 bases of the junction unmatched.

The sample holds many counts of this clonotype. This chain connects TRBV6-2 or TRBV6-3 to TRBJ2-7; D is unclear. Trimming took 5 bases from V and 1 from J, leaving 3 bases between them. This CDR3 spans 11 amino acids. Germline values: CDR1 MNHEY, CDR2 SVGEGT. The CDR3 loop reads CASSGSYEQYF. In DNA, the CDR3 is TGTGCCAGCAGTGGATCCTACGAGCAGTACTTC.

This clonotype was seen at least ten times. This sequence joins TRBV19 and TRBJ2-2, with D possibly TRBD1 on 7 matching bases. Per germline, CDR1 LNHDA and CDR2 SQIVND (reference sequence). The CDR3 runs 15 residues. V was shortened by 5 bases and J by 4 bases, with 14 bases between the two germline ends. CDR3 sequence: CASSLSGGGTGELFF. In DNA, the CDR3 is TGTGCCAGTAGTCTATCAGGGGGAGGCACCGGGGAGCTGTTTTTT.

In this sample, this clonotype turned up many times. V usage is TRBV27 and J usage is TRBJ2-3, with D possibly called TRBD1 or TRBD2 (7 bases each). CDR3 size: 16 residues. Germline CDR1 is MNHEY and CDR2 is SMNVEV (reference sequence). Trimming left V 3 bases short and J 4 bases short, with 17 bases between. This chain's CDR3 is CASSLGGGPRSDTQYF. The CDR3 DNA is TGTGCCAGCAGTTTGGGAGGGGGCCCAAGGTCAGATACGCAGTATTTT.

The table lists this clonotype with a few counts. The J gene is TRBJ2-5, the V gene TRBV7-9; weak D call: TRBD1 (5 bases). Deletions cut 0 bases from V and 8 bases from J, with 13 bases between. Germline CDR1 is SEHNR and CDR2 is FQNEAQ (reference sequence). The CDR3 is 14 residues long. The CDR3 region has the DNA TGTGCCAGCAGCTTAGCGTGGGGTCAGGGCACCCAGTACTTC. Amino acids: CASSLAWGQGTQYF.

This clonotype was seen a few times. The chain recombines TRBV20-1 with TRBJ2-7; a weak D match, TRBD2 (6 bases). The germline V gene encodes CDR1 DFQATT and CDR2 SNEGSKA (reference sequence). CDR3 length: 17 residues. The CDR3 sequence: CSLLGGIGERIPYEQYF. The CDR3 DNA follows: TGCAGCCTCTTGGGCGGGATTGGGGAGCGCATCCCCTACGAGCAGTACTTC.

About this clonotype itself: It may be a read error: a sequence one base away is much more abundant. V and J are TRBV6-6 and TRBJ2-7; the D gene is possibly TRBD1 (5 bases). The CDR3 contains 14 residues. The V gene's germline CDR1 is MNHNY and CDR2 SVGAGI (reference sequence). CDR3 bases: TGTGCCAGCAGTTACTCGGCAGGGTCCTACGGGCAGTACTTC. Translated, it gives CASSYSAGSYGQYF.

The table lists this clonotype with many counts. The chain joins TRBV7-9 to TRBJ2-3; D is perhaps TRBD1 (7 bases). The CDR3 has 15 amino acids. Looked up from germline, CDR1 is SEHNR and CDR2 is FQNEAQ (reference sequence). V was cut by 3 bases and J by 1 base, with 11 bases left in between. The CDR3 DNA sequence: TGTGCCAGCAGCTTCCAGGGGGGAGGCACAGATACGCAGTATTTT. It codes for CASSFQGGGTDTQYF.

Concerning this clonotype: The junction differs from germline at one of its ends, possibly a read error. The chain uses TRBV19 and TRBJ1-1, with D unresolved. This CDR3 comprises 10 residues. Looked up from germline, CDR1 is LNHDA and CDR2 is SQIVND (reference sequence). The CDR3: CVSKGTEAFF. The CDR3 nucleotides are TGTGTCAGTAAAGGGACTGAAGCTTTCTTT.

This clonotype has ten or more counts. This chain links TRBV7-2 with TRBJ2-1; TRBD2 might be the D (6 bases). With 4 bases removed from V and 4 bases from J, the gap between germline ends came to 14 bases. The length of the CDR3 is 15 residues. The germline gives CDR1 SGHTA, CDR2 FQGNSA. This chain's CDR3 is CASSSFGGDYNEQFF. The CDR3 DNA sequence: TGTGCCAGCAGCTCCTTTGGCGGGGATTACAATGAGCAGTTCTTC.

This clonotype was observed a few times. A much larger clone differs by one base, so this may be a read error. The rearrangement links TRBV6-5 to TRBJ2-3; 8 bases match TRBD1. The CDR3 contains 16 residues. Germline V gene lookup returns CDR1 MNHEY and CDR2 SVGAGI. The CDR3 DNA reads TGTGCCAGCAGTTACGGGACAGGAGGGGACACAGATACGCAGTTTTTT. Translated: CASSYGTGGDTDTQFF.